This TCR beta chain was captured in a study of early T cells in non-severe SARS-CoV-2 infection. Researchers tagged individual cDNA molecules with unique molecular identifiers. A single record per CDR3 protein comes from TCRdb applying MiXCR to the 5' RACE reads. Here the sample spans around 77,000 distinct CDR3 sequences, around 15% being singletons. A few counts support this clonotype. The CDR3 extends over 18 amino acids. The sequence derives from an adult who was a healthcare worker with PCR-confirmed SARS-CoV-2 infection or an uninfected control (not recorded which). V usage is TRBV21-1 and J usage is TRBJ2-7; TRBD2 is the table's D call and was not checked against the DNA. TRBV21-1 is marked as a pseudogene. This specimen consisted of whole blood, obtained at baseline. CDR3 sequence (DNA): TGTGCCAGCGAGGGGAGACTAGCGGGGATCTTTAGGGGGAGAGAGCAGTACTTC. Translating gives CASEGRLAGIFRGREQYF.